These T cell receptor beta chains were read from a single sample in a study of cytomegalovirus exposure and HLA in healthy donors. Sequencing was performed with immunoSEQ multiplex PCR; in TCRdb, only in-frame clones are kept and a portion is missing. The data show about 170,000 clones, with 80% to 85% seen just once and more than 0.75% held by the top ten. Specimen: PBMCs. These receptors were taken from a girl aged 2-10 years in good health and CMV-seropositive. Both conserved end residues are part of each CDR3. Each record gives: clone size, CDR3 length, D gene, J gene, V gene, CDR3 DNA, CDR3 protein. D genes are given only for firm matches. Clone size is stated in some rows and not others, as once, few, many or a class when expanded.

>NA|14|TRBD1|TRBJ1-1|TRBV30
TGTGCCTGGAGGGGGGGACAGCCGAACACTGAAGCTTTCTTT
CAWRGGQPNTEAFF
>NA|17|NA|TRBJ2-4|TRBV4-1
TGCGCCAGCAGCCAAGATGGGGGCAGTCTAGCCAAAAACATTCAGTACTTC
CASSQDGGSLAKNIQYF
>NA|15|NA|TRBJ2-5|TRBV7-9
TGTGCCAGCAGCTTTCGACCCGACTCCACCTCCCCCCAGTACTTC
CASSFRPDSTSPQYF
>NA|19|NA|TRBJ2-1|TRBV9
TGTGCCAGCAGCGTAGGGACAGTCTTTAGTCTGGTCCGATACAATGAGCAGTTCTTC
CASSVGTVFSLVRYNEQFF
>NA|15|TRBD2|TRBJ2-3|TRBV30
TGTGCCTGGAGTCAACCTAGCGGCTTAACAGATACGCAGTATTTT
CAWSQPSGLTDTQYF
>NA|15|TRBD2|TRBJ2-6|TRBV2
TGTGCCAGCCGTAGCGGGACGGGAGGGGCCAACGTCCTGACTTTC
CASRSGTGGANVLTF
>NA|14|TRBD1|TRBJ1-2|TRBV30
TGTGCCTACCTCCGAGGACAGGGACCCCTGGGCTACACCTTC
CAYLRGQGPLGYTF
>NA|13|NA|TRBJ1-1|TRBV30
TGTGCCTGGGATGGACAGCTGAACACTGAAGCTTTCTTT
CAWDGQLNTEAFF
>NA|14|TRBD1|TRBJ2-4|TRBV18
TGTGCCAGCTCACCCCGGACAGGCAAAAACATTCAGTACTTC
CASSPRTGKNIQYF
>NA|13|NA|TRBJ1-1|TRBV7-2
TGTGCCAGCAGCATGCGGAGGAACACTGAAGCTTTCTTT
CASSMRRNTEAFF
>NA|16|NA|TRBJ2-7|TRBV6-1
TGTGCCAGCAGTGAATTTTTAGGGCAGGGAAGTTACGAGCAGTACTTC
CASSEFLGQGSYEQYF
>NA|14|NA|TRBJ1-2|TRBV6-1
TGTGCCAGCAGTACTCCACAGGGTAACTATGGCTACACCTTC
CASSTPQGNYGYTF
>NA|13|NA|TRBJ1-2|TRBV30
TGTGCCTGGAGTGGCAGGGTAGGCTATGGCTACACCTTC
CAWSGRVGYGYTF
>NA|15|TRBD1|TRBJ1-4|TRBV16
TGTGCCAGCAGCCGCACCGGACAGGGGGGTGAAAAACTGTTTTTT
CASSRTGQGGEKLFF
>NA|15|NA|TRBJ1-5|TRBV9
TGTGCCAGCAGCCCTCGGGGGTACGCAAATCAGCCCCAGCATTTT
CASSPRGYANQPQHF
>NA|13|TRBD2|TRBJ2-4|TRBV27
TGTGCCAGCAAGACTAGCGGGAGTAACATTCAGTACTTC
CASKTSGSNIQYF
>NA|12|NA|TRBJ2-7|TRBV28
TGTGCCAGCTACCTTAGCTCCTACGAGCAGTACTTC
CASYLSSYEQYF
>NA|15|TRBD2|TRBJ2-3|TRBV7-9
TGTGCCAGCAGCCCCCCTAGCGGGAGCACAGATACGCAGTATTTT
CASSPPSGSTDTQYF
>NA|17|NA|TRBJ1-3|TRBV28
TGTGCCAGCAGCCTCAAACTGATTCCGATCCCTGGAAACACCATATATTTT
CASSLKLIPIPGNTIYF
>NA|16|TRBD1|TRBJ1-2|TRBV5-6
TGTGCCAGCAGCTCTCGTCCCGGGACAGGGAGAAATGGCTACACCTTC
CASSSRPGTGRNGYTF
>NA|15|NA|TRBJ2-7|TRBV5-1
TGCGCCAGCAGTTCCGAAAGGGGTAATGACTACGAGCAGTACTTC
CASSSERGNDYEQYF
>once|13|TRBD1|TRBJ1-2|TRBV6-5
TGTGCCAGCAGCCCGAGGACAGGTGGAGGCTACACCTTC
CASSPRTGGGYTF
>NA|12|NA|TRBJ1-5|TRBV21-1
TGTGCCAGCAGCGTCACTAATCAGCCCCAGCATTTT
CASSVTNQPQHF
>NA|13|TRBD1|TRBJ1-2|TRBV30
TGTGCCTGGAGCCCCGGGGACAGTTATGGCTACACCTTC
CAWSPGDSYGYTF
>few|16|TRBD2|TRBJ2-2|TRBV6-4
TGTGCCAGCAGTGAGAAGGCGGGAGGAGAATCCGGGGAGCTGTTTTTT
CASSEKAGGESGELFF
>NA|11|NA|TRBJ1-2|TRBV28
TGTGCCAGCACTTCAGTCTTTGGCTACACCTTC
CASTSVFGYTF
>NA|15|NA|TRBJ2-6|TRBV28
TGTGCCAGCAGTTTTACCCTATCTGGGGCCAACGTCCTGACTTTC
CASSFTLSGANVLTF
>NA|15|NA|TRBJ2-1|TRBV10-3
TGTGCCATCAGTGAAGGGGATCGGTCCTACAATGAGCAGTTCTTC
CAISEGDRSYNEQFF
>NA|13|NA|TRBJ1-1|TRBV11-2
TGTGCCAGCAGCTTAAGGAGTAACACTGAAGCTTTCTTT
CASSLRSNTEAFF
>NA|14|NA|TRBJ2-7|TRBV28
TGTGCCAGCAGTTTTAGGAGAACCTCCTACGAGCAGTACTTC
CASSFRRTSYEQYF
>NA|15|TRBD2|TRBJ2-3|TRBV2
TGTGCCAGCAGGCGGGGAGGGGCGGCCACAGATACGCAGTATTTT
CASRRGGAATDTQYF
>NA|14|NA|TRBJ2-1|TRBV6-5
TGTGCCAGCAGTTACTACCGGGGTAACAATGAGCAGTTCTTC
CASSYYRGNNEQFF
>NA|16|TRBD1|TRBJ1-4|TRBV19
TGTGCCAGTAGTATCCTGATGGGACAGGGTTATGAAAAACTGTTTTTT
CASSILMGQGYEKLFF
>NA|12|NA|TRBJ1-2|TRBV27
TGTGCCAGCAGTCCACTTGGTGGTGGCTACACCTTC
CASSPLGGGYTF
>NA|15|TRBD2|TRBJ2-1|TRBV4-1
TGCGCCAGCAGCCACTTACTAGCGGGAAAGAATGAGCAGTTCTTC
CASSHLLAGKNEQFF
>NA|16|TRBD2|TRBJ2-4|TRBV7-2
TGTGCCAGCAGCCCAGAGGCGGGGGTGGCCAAAAACATTCAGTACTTC
CASSPEAGVAKNIQYF
>few|14|TRBD2|TRBJ2-5|TRBV7-3
TGTGCCAGCAGCTCTCTAGCGGGACAAGAGACCCAGTACTTC
CASSSLAGQETQYF
>NA|13|NA|TRBJ2-7|TRBV30
TGTGCCTGGAGCTCAGGGGCAAACTACGAGCAGTACTTC
CAWSSGANYEQYF
>NA|13|TRBD2|TRBJ2-3|TRBV30
TGTGCCTGTGCGGGAGGGCCGGGAGATACGCAGTATTTT
CACAGGPGDTQYF
>NA|15|NA|TRBJ1-1|TRBV15
TGTGCCACAAGACTTGACCCGGGGGGGGATACTGAAGCTTTCTTT
CATRLDPGGDTEAFF
>NA|15|NA|TRBJ1-3|TRBV6-1
TGTGCCAGCAGGGCAACCCATTACTCTGGAAACACCATATATTTT
CASRATHYSGNTIYF
>NA|17|NA|TRBJ1-6|TRBV5-1
TGCGCCAGCAGCTCGAGACGGGTAAGCTCCTATAATTCACCCCTCCACTTT
CASSSRRVSSYNSPLHF
>NA|16|NA|TRBJ1-3|TRBV9
TGTGCCAGCAGCGTGTGGTGGGGCGGCCGGGGAAACACCATATATTTT
CASSVWWGGRGNTIYF
>once|14|NA|TRBJ2-1|TRBV7-9
TGTGCCAGCAGCTTTTCTGGCGGGTACAATGAGCAGTTCTTC
CASSFSGGYNEQFF
>few|14|NA|TRBJ2-3|TRBV7-9
TGTGCTTCGGTCGGGGGGCGTAGCACAGATACGCAGTATTTT
CASVGGRSTDTQYF
>NA|16|TRBD1|TRBJ2-7|TRBV7-9
TGTGCCAGCAGCTTAGCTGGGGGACAGGGCGGATACGAGCAGTACTTC
CASSLAGGQGGYEQYF
>few|13|TRBD1|TRBJ1-4|TRBV29-1
TGCAGCGTCGCGGGACAGGGGAATGAAAAACTGTTTTTT
CSVAGQGNEKLFF
>NA|16|NA|TRBJ1-1|TRBV5-1
TGCGCCAGCAGCTTGGTGACAGGTTCGGCTGGGACTGAAGCTTTCTTT
CASSLVTGSAGTEAFF
>NA|17|TRBD2|TRBJ2-3|TRBV9
TGTGCCAGCAGCGTAGCTCGGGCGGGAGGGCTGACAGATACGCAGTATTTT
CASSVARAGGLTDTQYF
>NA|12|NA|TRBJ1-2|TRBV21-1
TGTGCCACCAAGGGGGAGAACTATGGCTACACCTTC
CATKGENYGYTF
>few|15|NA|TRBJ2-6|TRBV6-5
TGTGCCAGCAGGGCAGGGGTGGCTGGGGCCAACGTCCTGACTTTC
CASRAGVAGANVLTF
>NA|17|TRBD1|TRBJ2-1|TRBV9
TGTGCCAGCAGCGTAGATCTGGGACAGGGGTTATACAATGAGCAGTTCTTC
CASSVDLGQGLYNEQFF
>NA|16|TRBD1|TRBJ1-3|TRBV15
TGTGCCACCAGCAGAGCTACAGGGGTGTCTGGAAACACCATATATTTT
CATSRATGVSGNTIYF
>NA|17|TRBD1|TRBJ1-2|TRBV19
TGTGCCAGTAGTCCAGGACAGGGTACTCCTAGGAACTATGGCTACACCTTC
CASSPGQGTPRNYGYTF
>NA|16|NA|TRBJ1-4|TRBV27
TGTGCCAGCAGTTCCCGACCCACAGGGATCGAGGAAAAACTGTTTTTT
CASSSRPTGIEEKLFF
>NA|13|NA|TRBJ2-3|TRBV30
TGTGCCTGGAGTGGCGGTGACACAGATACGCAGTATTTT
CAWSGGDTDTQYF
>NA|19|TRBD2|TRBJ2-3|TRBV27
TGTGCCAGCAGTTTATCTTTGGATGGACTAGCGGGGTACACAGATACGCAGTATTTT
CASSLSLDGLAGYTDTQYF
>NA|17|TRBD2|TRBJ2-1|TRBV4-2
TGTGCCAGCAGCACAGGGACTAGCGGGATTACGTACAATGAGCAGTTCTTC
CASSTGTSGITYNEQFF
>NA|14|NA|TRBJ1-2|TRBV2
TGTGCCAGCAGTGAGCTTAGGAGGAGCTATGGCTACACCTTC
CASSELRRSYGYTF
>NA|16|NA|TRBJ2-7|TRBV12-2
TGTGCAAGTCGCTCCAACGGGCGGGAGTTAAACCACGAGCAGTACTTC
CASRSNGRELNHEQYF